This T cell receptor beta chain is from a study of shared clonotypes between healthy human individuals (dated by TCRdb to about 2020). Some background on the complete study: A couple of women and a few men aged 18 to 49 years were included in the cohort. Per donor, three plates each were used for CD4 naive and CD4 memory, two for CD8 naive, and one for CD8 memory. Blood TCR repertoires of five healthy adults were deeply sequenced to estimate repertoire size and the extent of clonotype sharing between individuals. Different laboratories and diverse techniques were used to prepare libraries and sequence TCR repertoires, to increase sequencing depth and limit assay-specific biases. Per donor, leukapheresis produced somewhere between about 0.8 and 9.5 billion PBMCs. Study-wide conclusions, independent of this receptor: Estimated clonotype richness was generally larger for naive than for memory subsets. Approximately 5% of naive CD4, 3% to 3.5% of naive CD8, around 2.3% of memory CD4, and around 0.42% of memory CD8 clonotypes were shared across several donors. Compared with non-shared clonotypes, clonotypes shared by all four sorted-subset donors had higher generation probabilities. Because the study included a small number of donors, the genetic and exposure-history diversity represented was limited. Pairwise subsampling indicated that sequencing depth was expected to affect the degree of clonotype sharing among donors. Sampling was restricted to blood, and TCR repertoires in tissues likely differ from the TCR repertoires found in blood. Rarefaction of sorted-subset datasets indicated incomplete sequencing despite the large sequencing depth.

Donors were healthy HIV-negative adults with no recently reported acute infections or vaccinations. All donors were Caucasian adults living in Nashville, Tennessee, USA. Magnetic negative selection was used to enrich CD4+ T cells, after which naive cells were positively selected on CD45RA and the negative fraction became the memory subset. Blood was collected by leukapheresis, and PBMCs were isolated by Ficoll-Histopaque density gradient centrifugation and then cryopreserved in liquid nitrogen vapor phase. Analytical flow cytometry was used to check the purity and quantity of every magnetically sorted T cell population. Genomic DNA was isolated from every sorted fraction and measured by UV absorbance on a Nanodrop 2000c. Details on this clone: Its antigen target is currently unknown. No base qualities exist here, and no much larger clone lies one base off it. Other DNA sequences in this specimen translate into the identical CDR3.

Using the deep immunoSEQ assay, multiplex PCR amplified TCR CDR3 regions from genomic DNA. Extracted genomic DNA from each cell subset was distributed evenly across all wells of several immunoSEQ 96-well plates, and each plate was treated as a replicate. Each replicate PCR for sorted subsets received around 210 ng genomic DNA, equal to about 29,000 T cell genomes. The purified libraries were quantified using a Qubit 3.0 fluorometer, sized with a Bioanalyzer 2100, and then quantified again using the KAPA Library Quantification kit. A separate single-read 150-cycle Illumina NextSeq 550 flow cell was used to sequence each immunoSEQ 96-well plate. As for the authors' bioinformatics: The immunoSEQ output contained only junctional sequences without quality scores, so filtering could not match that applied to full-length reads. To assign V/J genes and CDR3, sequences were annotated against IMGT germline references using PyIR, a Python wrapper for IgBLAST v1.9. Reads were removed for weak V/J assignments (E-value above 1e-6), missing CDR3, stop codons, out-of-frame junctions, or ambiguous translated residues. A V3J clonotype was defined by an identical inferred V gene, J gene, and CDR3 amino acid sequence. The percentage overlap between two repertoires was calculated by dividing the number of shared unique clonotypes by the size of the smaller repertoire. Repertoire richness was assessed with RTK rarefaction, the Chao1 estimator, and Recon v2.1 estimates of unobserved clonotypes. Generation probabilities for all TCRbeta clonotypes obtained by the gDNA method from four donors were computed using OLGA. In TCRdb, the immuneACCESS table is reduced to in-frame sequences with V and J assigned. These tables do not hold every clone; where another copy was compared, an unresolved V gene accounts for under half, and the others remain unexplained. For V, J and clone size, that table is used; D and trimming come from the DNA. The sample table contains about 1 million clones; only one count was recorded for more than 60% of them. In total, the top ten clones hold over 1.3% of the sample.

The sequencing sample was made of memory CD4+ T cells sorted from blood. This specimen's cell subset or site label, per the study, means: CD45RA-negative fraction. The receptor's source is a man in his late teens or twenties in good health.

Read as DNA, the sequence is TGTGCCAGCAGCCCTGGACAGGGCCGGCCCCAGCATTTT. Translation gives CASSPGQGRPQHF. Recombination linked TRBV5-6 to TRBJ1-5; a stretch of 8 junction bases matches TRBD1. From the cysteine up to the phenylalanine, the CDR3 has a length of 13 residues. The sequence is cut down to CDR3 DNA, 39 bases in frame from base 1. Unmatched junction bases come to 6, with V trimmed by 4 bases and J by 9 bases. The germline V gene gives CDR1 as SGHDT and CDR2 as YYEEEE.